These 5 T cell receptor beta chains were sequenced from one sample in a study of blood T cell repertoires in COVID-19. Only in-frame clones appear in the TCRdb table, and some are missing; sequencing was by immunoSEQ multiplex PCR. The repertoire has around 300,000 clones, around 90% of them found once; the top ten carry 5%. Sequences were obtained from PBMCs or T cells enriched from blood (not recorded which). Receptors were obtained from a man younger than 45 who had recovered from COVID-19.

J is TRBJ1-2 and V is TRBV10-3; TRBD1 is a possible D gene (6 bases). Trimming took off 8 bases at V and 4 bases at J, with 20 bases between the two ends. This CDR3 has 15 residues. Germline CDR1 reads ENHRY; CDR2 reads SYGVKD. The CDR3 bases are TGTGCCATCCAAAGGTCCGGGACAAGGGCCTATGGCTACACCTTC. This gives the protein CAIQRSGTRAYGYTF.

V usage is TRBV14 and J usage is TRBJ2-1; 7 bases fit TRBD1. The V gene's germline CDR1 is SGHDN and CDR2 FVKESK. The CDR3 totals 16 residues. V gave up 4 bases and J gave up 0 bases; unmatched junction bases: 6. The CDR3 region is CASSRWTGSSYNEQFF. The DNA for the CDR3 is TGTGCCAGCAGCCGTTGGACAGGCAGCTCCTACAATGAGCAGTTCTTC.

This rearrangement joins TRBV6-5 to TRBJ2-7; TRBD1 might be the D (5 bases). This CDR3 region has 14 residues. Germline V gene lookup returns CDR1 MNHEY and CDR2 SVGAGI. With 2 bases removed from V and 2 bases from J, the gap between germline ends came to 10 bases. The CDR3 DNA sequence: TGTGCCAGCAGTTACGGGCAGGGCCCCTACGAGCAGTACTTC. It specifies CASSYGQGPYEQYF.

V is TRBV25-1 and J is TRBJ2-7; 9 bases are shared with TRBD1. CDR3 size: 15 residues. With V trimmed by 2 bases and J by 3 bases, 5 bases remained unmatched. The germline CDR1 and CDR2 sequences are MGHDK and SYGVNS. The CDR3 spells CASSEDRGVYYEQYF. The CDR3 DNA reads as TGTGCCAGCAGTGAAGACAGGGGGGTTTACTACGAGCAGTACTTC.

The chain joins TRBV7-9 to TRBJ1-6; TRBD1 is a possible D gene (6 bases). The germline CDR1 and CDR2 sequences are SEHNR and FQNEAQ (reference sequence). Trimming removed 1 base at V and 0 bases at J, with 16 bases between. The CDR3 has 19 amino acids. CDR3 protein: CASSLVGQGLFSYNSPLHF. The CDR3 DNA is TGTGCCAGCAGCTTAGTCGGGCAGGGGTTATTCTCCTATAATTCACCCCTCCACTTT.